These 24 T cell receptor beta chains were all obtained from the same sample, sequenced in a study of OX40 agonist ivuxolimab in advanced cancers. The method was immunoSEQ multiplex PCR; TCRdb's version includes in-frame clones alone and lacks a portion of them. Altogether about 82,000 clones are present, around nine tenths being singletons, with the ten largest covering about 0.63%. The starting material was CD4+ or CD8+ T cells sorted from blood, obtained in a trial of the OX40 agonist ivuxolimab. All receptors come from an adult with an advanced solid tumor such as melanoma, head and neck, liver or kidney cancer.

This clone has just one count. The chain joins TRBV5-1 to TRBJ2-7, with D possibly TRBD2 on 5 matching bases. Trimming cost V 2 bases and J 6 bases, with 15 bases left between them. This CDR3 is 14 amino acids long. Germline V CDR1 and CDR2: SGHRS, YFSETQ. The CDR3 loop reads CASSLERTPGEQYF. In DNA, the CDR3 is TGCGCCAGCAGCTTAGAGCGGACTCCTGGCGAGCAGTACTTC.

V and J are TRBV21-1 and TRBJ2-7. TRBV21-1 is labeled a pseudogene. The CDR3 has 17 amino acids. Written as DNA, the CDR3 is TGTGCCAGCAGCAAAGAGAGCTTGGCAGGGAGCTCCTACGAGCAGTACTTC. This gives the protein CASSKESLAGSSYEQYF.

V is TRBV10-1 and J is TRBJ2-5, with D possibly being TRBD2 (6 bases). Germline V CDR1 and CDR2: WNHNN, SYGVQD (reference sequence). This CDR3 comprises 14 residues. The V end was cut by 2 bases, the J end by 7 bases, with 14 bases between. This CDR3 is CASSEGRTRGTQYF. As DNA, the CDR3 is TGCGCCAGCAGTGAGGGGAGGACACGGGGGACCCAGTACTTC.

This sequence joins TRBV10-3 and TRBJ2-7; unclear D gene. The CDR3 has 15 residues. Germline values: CDR1 ENHRY, CDR2 SYGVKD. Trimming stripped 2 bases from V and 0 bases from J, with 11 bases between. CDR3 loop: CAISEGVSNSYEQYF. The CDR3 DNA is TGTGCCATCAGTGAGGGAGTGTCGAACTCCTACGAGCAGTACTTC.

The rearrangement joins TRBV30 to TRBJ1-2; perhaps TRBD1 as D (5 bases). Trimming cost V 0 bases and J 2 bases, with 10 bases left between them. This CDR3 spans 14 amino acids. The germline V gene encodes CDR1 GTSNPN and CDR2 SVGIG (reference sequence). The CDR3: CAWSVGRDNYGYTF. As DNA, the CDR3 is TGTGCCTGGAGTGTAGGTAGGGACAACTATGGCTACACCTTC.

The V gene is TRBV5-1, the J gene TRBJ2-7, with TRBD1 matching 10 bases. Germline V CDR1 and CDR2: SGHRS, YFSETQ. Trimming cost V 4 bases and J 3 bases; bases outside gene matches: 10. This CDR3 has 16 amino acids. The CDR3 is CASSPNFRTGGYEQYF. DNA of the CDR3: TGCGCCAGCAGCCCAAACTTTCGGACAGGGGGCTACGAGCAGTACTTC.

This clone was detected a few times. The rearrangement links TRBV2 to TRBJ1-4; no definite D call. Germline CDR1 SNHLY, CDR2 FYNNEI. Deletions cut 6 bases from V and 0 bases from J, with 8 bases between. This CDR3 is 14 amino acids long. CDR3 protein: CASRESSTNEKLFF. CDR3 DNA sequence: TGTGCCAGCAGGGAGTCGTCAACTAATGAAAAACTGTTTTTT.

The chain carries TRBV11-3 and TRBJ2-7; TRBD2 might be the D (7 bases). The V and J ends lost 1 base and 9 bases respectively, with 13 bases between them. CDR1 and CDR2 from the germline V gene are SGHNT and YENEEA. This CDR3 is 13 amino acids long. CDR3 amino acids: CASSLGRGHPQYF. Here the CDR3 DNA reads TGTGCCAGCAGCTTAGGGCGGGGGCATCCGCAGTACTTC.

V gene TRBV29-1 combines with J gene TRBJ1-4, with 8 bases identical to TRBD1. CDR3 length equals 13 residues. In germline, CDR1 is SQVTM, CDR2 ANQGSEA. Trimming cost V 6 bases and J 8 bases; bases outside gene matches: 8. CDR3 nucleotide sequence: TGCAGCGTACTCGGACAGGGTGGGGAAAAACTGTTTTTT. Protein product: CSVLGQGGEKLFF.

J is TRBJ2-3 and V is TRBV6-4; D is possibly TRBD1 (5 bases). The V gene lost 6 bases and the J gene lost 0 bases, with 10 bases spanning the gap. Germline V gene sequence: CDR1 MRHNA, CDR2 SNTAGT. This CDR3 is 14 amino acids long. CDR3 DNA sequence: TGTGCCAGCAGGGCAACAGGTAGCACAGATACGCAGTATTTT. Its protein is CASRATGSTDTQYF.

This sequence joins TRBV7-6 and TRBJ2-3; a possible D gene is TRBD2 (5 bases). The CDR3 is 19 amino acids. Germline V gene sequence: CDR1 SGHVS, CDR2 FNYEAQ. V was shortened by 1 base and J by 4 bases, with 24 bases between the two germline ends. In nucleotides, the CDR3 is TGTGCCAGCAGCTTAGATGGAAACGGGGTTAGTGGGAGTGCAGATACGCAGTATTTT. This codes for CASSLDGNGVSGSADTQYF.

J is TRBJ2-3 and V is TRBV6-1, with 9 nucleotides matching TRBD1. V trimming: 3 bases; J trimming: 4 bases; junction bases outside the gene matches: 5. Per germline, CDR1 MNHNS and CDR2 SASEGT. The CDR3 has 15 residues. The CDR3 spells CASSEPGQGADTQYF. The CDR3 region has the DNA TGTGCCAGCAGTGAGCCGGGACAGGGAGCAGATACGCAGTATTTT.

The chain combines TRBV25-1 with TRBJ1-1, with no clear D. V was pared by 9 bases and J by 1 base, with 15 bases between. CDR3 length: 14 residues. Germline assignment: CDR1 MGHDK and CDR2 SYGVNS. DNA for the CDR3: TGTGCCAGTGGCTCCCAGAGAGGGAACACTGAAGCTTTCTTT. Translating it yields CASGSQRGNTEAFF.

The gene calls are TRBV18 and TRBJ1-1; TRBD1 agrees at 7 bases. This CDR3 has 15 residues. The V gene's germline CDR1 is KGHSH and CDR2 LQKENI. V lost 6 bases and J lost 5; bases outside the gene matches: 12. The CDR3 protein is CASSHTDRRDTEAFF. The CDR3 DNA is TGTGCCAGCTCTCATACGGACAGGAGGGATACTGAAGCTTTCTTT.

The chain is built from TRBV5-6 and TRBJ2-7; D unclear. Germline assignment: CDR1 SGHDT and CDR2 YYEEEE. V lost 2 bases and J 2 bases, leaving 8 bases between the germline ends. The CDR3 runs 13 residues. CDR3 nucleotides: TGTGCCAGCAGCTTCCGGGTAGCCTACGAGCAGTACTTC. This gives the protein CASSFRVAYEQYF.

This chain uses TRBV30 with TRBJ1-5; TRBD1 matches 9 bases. V shed 0 bases, J shed 4 bases, and the junction held 1 base outside the gene matches. CDR3 size: 14 residues. Germline V gene data show CDR1 as GTSNPN and CDR2 as SVGIG (reference sequence). The CDR3 DNA follows: TGTGCCTGGAGTGTAGGGACAGGGAATCAGCCCCAGCATTTT. Its protein is CAWSVGTGNQPQHF.

V is TRBV9 and J is TRBJ2-1, with 14 nucleotides matching TRBD2. Germline loops: CDR1 SGDLS, CDR2 YYNGEE. The trim removed 1 base at V and 8 bases at J, leaving 2 bases unmatched. The CDR3 spans 15 residues. In DNA form, the CDR3 reads TGTGCCAGCAGCGTAAGACTAGCGGGAGGGGATGAGCAGTTCTTC. It encodes CASSVRLAGGDEQFF. Using reference TRBV9 and TRBJ2-1 for the parts outside the CDR3, the full variable domain is DSGVTQTPKHLITATGQRVTLRCSPRSGDLSVYWYQQSLDQGLQFLIQYYNGEERAKGNILERFSAQQFPDLHSELNLSSLELGDSALYFCASSVRLAGGDEQFFGPGTRLTVL.

The genes are TRBV19 and TRBJ1-1; tentative D call: TRBD1 (5 bases). Trimming removed 3 bases from V and 5 bases from J, with 10 bases in between. The CDR3 has 13 amino acids. Germline V gene sequence: CDR1 LNHDA, CDR2 SQIVND (reference sequence). The CDR3 DNA is TGTGCCAGTAGTATCCAGGGTAAAACTGAAGCTTTCTTT. Protein sequence: CASSIQGKTEAFF.

This chain uses TRBV5-1 with TRBJ2-3; a possible D gene is TRBD2 (6 bases). The germline V gene has CDR1 SGHRS and CDR2 YFSETQ. Trimming shortened V by 3 bases and J by 0 bases, and 17 bases separated the two germline ends. The CDR3 totals 17 residues. Written as DNA, the CDR3 is TGCGCCAGCAGCTGGGACTGGGGGTCCTCTAGCACAGATACGCAGTATTTT. Its translation is CASSWDWGSSSTDTQYF.

This sequence joins TRBV29-1 and TRBJ2-1; D ambiguous. The V end lost 5 bases, the J end lost 0 bases, and 8 bases lay between the germline ends. Per the germline V gene, CDR1 is SQVTM and CDR2 is ANQGSEA. CDR3 length: 13 amino acids. The CDR3 region has the DNA TGCAGCGTTCGCGGCAGCTCCTACAATGAGCAGTTCTTC. Protein sequence: CSVRGSSYNEQFF.

The chain is built from TRBV5-1 and TRBJ1-4; unclear D gene. Deletions cut 0 bases from V and 3 bases from J, with 3 bases between. Per germline, CDR1 SGHRS and CDR2 YFSETQ. The CDR3 runs 13 residues. The CDR3 protein is CASSLAANEKLFF. The CDR3 bases are TGCGCCAGCAGCTTGGCAGCTAATGAAAAACTGTTTTTT.

This clone was seen more than once but under ten times. This sequence joins TRBV19 and TRBJ1-2, with D tentatively TRBD1 (5 bases). The V end lost 0 bases, the J end lost 5 bases, and 7 bases lay between the germline ends. The CDR3 totals 13 residues. CDR1 is LNHDA and CDR2 is SQIVND in the germline V gene (reference sequence). CDR3: CASSIEGQYGYTF. CDR3 coding DNA: TGTGCCAGTAGTATAGAGGGGCAATATGGCTACACCTTC.

The CDR3 DNA reads as TGTGCCAGCAGCTTAGGTCAGGGCACTTCACCCCTCCACTTT. It codes for CASSLGQGTSPLHF. The chain uses TRBV7-6 and TRBJ1-6, with D tentatively TRBD1 (5 bases). Germline V gene data show CDR1 as SGHVS and CDR2 as FNYEAQ. This CDR3 is 14 amino acids long. The V end lost 1 base, the J end lost 9 bases, and 10 bases lay between the germline ends.

This chain connects TRBV5-1 to TRBJ2-7; 8 positions agree with TRBD1. V was pared by 5 bases and J by 7 bases, with 8 bases of the junction left unmatched. Germline V gene lookup returns CDR1 SGHRS and CDR2 YFSETQ. This CDR3 is built from 13 residues. The CDR3 sequence: CASRRGQAPEQYF. The CDR3 DNA is TGCGCCAGCAGACGGGGACAGGCCCCGGAGCAGTACTTC.